This TCR beta chain emerged from a study of identical twins. This clonotype was recorded many times. Its target is not known. TCRdb re-called the 5' RACE reads with MiXCR, one entry per CDR3 protein. The sample records 460,000 or so distinct CDR3 sequences, approximately 15% being singletons. The CDR3 covers 12 residues. V was shortened by 4 bases and J by 8 bases, with 11 bases between the two germline ends. Notes on the study in general: Whereas memory repertoires showed no such difference, abundant cord blood beta clonotypes carried fewer insertions. Among out-of-frame alpha sequences shared by twins, low generation probability occurred in excess.

These data were also filed under a second study, of yellow fever vaccine responses in identical twins. This second report adds: Twins showed a vaccine T cell response that reportedly seemed partly convergent, partly personalized.

The TCR comes from a woman aged 18-30 years in good health. The sample consisted of CD4+ T cells sorted from blood. This chain uses TRBV12-3 or TRBV12-4 with TRBJ1-1; no definite D call. CDR3 region: CASSSIPSEAFF. DNA for the CDR3: TGTGCCAGCAGTTCTATTCCGTCGGAAGCTTTCTTT.